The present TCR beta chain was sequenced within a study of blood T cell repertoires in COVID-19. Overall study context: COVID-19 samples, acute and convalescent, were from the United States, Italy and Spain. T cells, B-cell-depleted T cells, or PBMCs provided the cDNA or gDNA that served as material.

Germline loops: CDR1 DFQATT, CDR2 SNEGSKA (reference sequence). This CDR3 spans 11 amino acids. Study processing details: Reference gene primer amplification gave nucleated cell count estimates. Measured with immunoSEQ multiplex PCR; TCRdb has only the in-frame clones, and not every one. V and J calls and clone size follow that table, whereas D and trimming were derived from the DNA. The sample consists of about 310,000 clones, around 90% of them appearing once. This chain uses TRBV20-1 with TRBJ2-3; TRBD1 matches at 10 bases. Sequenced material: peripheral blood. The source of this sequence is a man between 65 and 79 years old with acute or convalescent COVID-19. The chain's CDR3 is CSGTGADTQYF. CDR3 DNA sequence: TGCAGCGGGACAGGGGCGGATACGCAGTATTTT.